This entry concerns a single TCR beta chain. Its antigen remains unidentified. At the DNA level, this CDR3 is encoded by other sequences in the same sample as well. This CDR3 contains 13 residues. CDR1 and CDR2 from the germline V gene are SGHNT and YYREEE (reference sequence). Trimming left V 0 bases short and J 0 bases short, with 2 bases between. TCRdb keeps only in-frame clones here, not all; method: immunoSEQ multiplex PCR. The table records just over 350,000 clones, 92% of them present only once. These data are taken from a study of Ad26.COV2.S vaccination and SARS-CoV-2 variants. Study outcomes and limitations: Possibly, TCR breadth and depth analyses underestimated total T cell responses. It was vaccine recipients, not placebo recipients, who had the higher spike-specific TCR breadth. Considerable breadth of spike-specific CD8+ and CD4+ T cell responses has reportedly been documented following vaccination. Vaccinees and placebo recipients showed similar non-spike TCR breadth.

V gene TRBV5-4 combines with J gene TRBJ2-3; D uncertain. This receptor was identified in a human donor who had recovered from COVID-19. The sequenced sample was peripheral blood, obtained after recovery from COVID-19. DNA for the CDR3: TGTGCCAGCAGCTTGGCTAGCACAGATACGCAGTATTTT. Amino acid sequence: CASSLASTDTQYF.